The following is a TCR beta chain sequence with its context. This CDR3 spans 13 amino acids. Trimming stripped 5 bases from V and 8 bases from J, with 13 bases between. The germline V gene has CDR1 LNHDA and CDR2 SQIVND (reference sequence). Original data processing: Using reference gene primer amplification, nucleated cell counts were estimated. The repertoire was sequenced with immunoSEQ multiplex PCR; TCRdb's copy has only in-frame clones and lacks some. That table gives V, J and clone size, and the DNA gave D and trimming. The sample has tens of thousands of clones; about four fifths are singletons. The sample is drawn from a study of blood T cell repertoires in COVID-19. At the level of the study: Researchers got acute and convalescent COVID-19 samples from the United States, Italy and Spain. T cells, B-cell-depleted T cells, or PBMCs supplied cDNA or gDNA.

Sequencing used peripheral blood. The chain has TRBV19 and TRBJ2-1; tentative D call: TRBD2 (5 bases). The TCR was taken from a man between 60 and 70 years old with acute or convalescent COVID-19. CDR3 sequence reads: CASSAQRGYEQFF. The CDR3 DNA is TGTGCCAGTAGTGCTCAGAGAGGGTATGAGCAGTTCTTC.